A selection of T cell receptor beta chains follows, all from one sample in a study of long-term antiretroviral therapy in people with HIV. The data were produced by immunoSEQ multiplex PCR, yet TCRdb's version contains in-frame clones alone and is incomplete. The sample contains about 30,000 clones, approximately 86% of which appear only once. The specimen was unsorted PBMCs, collected approximately 5 years before starting antiretroviral therapy. The receptor set was obtained from a man between 45 and 60 years old with HIV. Both conserved end residues are part of each CDR3. D genes are given only for firm matches. Size values are once, few and many counts, or a class for expanded clones, and some rows have none.

>TRBD2|TRBV2|TRBJ2-1|.
CASKVSGSHNEQFF
TGTGCCAGCAAAGTTAGCGGGAGCCACAATGAGCAGTTCTTC
>TRBD1|TRBV6-5|TRBJ2-7|.
CASSYLTGGGYEQYF
TGTGCCAGCAGTTACTTGACAGGGGGAGGATACGAGCAGTACTTC
>.|TRBV9|TRBJ2-1|.
CASSPPYGNSYNEQFF
TGTGCCAGCAGCCCCCCTTACGGTAACTCCTACAATGAGCAGTTCTTC
>TRBD2|TRBV9|TRBJ2-1|few
CASSGSGRGHYNEQFF
TGTGCCAGCAGCGGTAGCGGGAGAGGTCACTACAATGAGCAGTTCTTC
>TRBD1|TRBV19|TRBJ1-1|.
CARWGQGSTEAFF
TGTGCCAGATGGGGACAGGGCTCCACTGAAGCTTTCTTT
>.|TRBV5-4|TRBJ1-1|few
CASSSSGGGLTEAFF
TGTGCCAGCAGCTCCTCCGGTGGGGGGCTTACTGAAGCTTTCTTT
>.|TRBV18|TRBJ2-6|.
CASSPLIGNSGANVLTF
TGTGCCAGCTCACCACTCATCGGTAACTCTGGGGCCAACGTCCTGACTTTC
>.|TRBV11-2|TRBJ1-5|.
CASSREVADQPQHF
TGTGCCAGCAGCCGAGAGGTCGCCGATCAGCCCCAGCATTTT
>TRBD2|TRBV29-1|TRBJ2-7|.
CSCGRAGEQYF
TGCAGCTGCGGGAGGGCGGGCGAGCAGTACTTC
>.|TRBV6-6|TRBJ2-3|.
CASSQSGVSDTQYF
TGTGCCAGCAGCCAGTCGGGGGTATCAGATACGCAGTATTTT
>.|TRBV21-1|TRBJ2-7|.
CASSNDRVSEQYF
TGTGCCAGCAGCAATGACAGGGTTTCCGAGCAGTACTTC
>TRBD1|TRBV10-2|TRBJ2-1|once
CASSERGTGAYNEQFF
TGCGCCAGCAGTGAGAGGGGGACAGGAGCATACAATGAGCAGTTCTTC
>TRBD1|TRBV6-1|TRBJ2-7|once
CASKDRVFYEQYF
TGTGCCAGCAAAGACAGGGTTTTCTACGAGCAGTACTTC
>TRBD1|TRBV28|TRBJ2-2|once
CASRGQGARGELFF
TGTGCCAGCAGGGGACAGGGGGCCCGCGGGGAGCTGTTTTTT
>.|TRBV7-3|TRBJ2-2|.
CASSNGGLTGELFF
TGTGCCAGCAGCAATGGGGGGCTAACCGGGGAGCTGTTTTTT
>.|TRBV5-1|TRBJ2-3|.
CASSLAPGKADTQYF
TGCGCCAGCAGCTTGGCCCCAGGGAAGGCAGATACGCAGTATTTT
>.|TRBV7-9|TRBJ1-1|.
CASSFSQNTEAFF
TGTGCCAGCAGCTTCAGCCAGAACACTGAAGCTTTCTTT
>.|TRBV30|TRBJ1-3|.
CAWSLSGGSPGNTIYF
TGTGCCTGGAGTCTAAGCGGGGGTAGCCCAGGAAACACCATATATTTT
>TRBD1|TRBV11-2|TRBJ1-1|.
CASSQLGQGIRYTEAFF
TGTGCCAGCAGCCAGCTAGGACAGGGTATTCGATACACTGAAGCTTTCTTT
>TRBD2|TRBV4-3|TRBJ2-2|.
CASSQLAGGGTGELFF
TGCGCCAGCAGCCAATTAGCGGGGGGGGGCACCGGGGAGCTGTTTTTT
>.|TRBV18|TRBJ1-1|.
CASSPRAGPAFMNTEAFF
TGTGCCAGCTCACCACGGGCGGGCCCCGCTTTCATGAACACTGAAGCTTTCTTT
>TRBD2|TRBV9|TRBJ2-1|.
CASSVGLAGDEQFF
TGTGCCAGCAGCGTTGGACTAGCGGGAGATGAGCAGTTCTTC
>.|TRBV1|TRBJ2-1|.
CTSSPLADEQFF
TGCACCAGCAGCCCCTTAGCCGATGAGCAGTTCTTC
>TRBD1|TRBV30|TRBJ1-4|.
CAWSVGQGRTNEKLFF
TGTGCCTGGAGTGTCGGACAGGGGCGGACTAATGAAAAACTGTTTTTT
>.|TRBV2|TRBJ1-2|few
CASSVGRGTDGYTF
TGTGCCAGCAGTGTGGGCAGGGGAACGGACGGCTACACCTTC
>TRBD2|TRBV27|TRBJ2-5|.
CASSPRYSGMAIGFETQYF
TGTGCCAGCAGTCCACGCTATAGCGGGATGGCGATTGGTTTTGAGACCCAGTACTTC
>.|TRBV7-2|TRBJ2-7|.
CASSGGPSSYEQYF
TGTGCCAGCAGCGGGGGACCAAGCTCCTACGAGCAGTACTTC
>.|TRBV18|TRBJ1-2|.
CASSPIEIYGYTF
TGTGCCAGCTCACCCATAGAGATCTATGGCTACACCTTC
>.|TRBV28|TRBJ2-1|once
CASRDAGTLEQFF
TGTGCCAGCAGAGACGCCGGGACTTTAGAGCAGTTCTTC
>.|TRBV18|TRBJ1-4|.
CASSPGGGLSEKLFF
TGTGCCAGCTCACCAGGGGGTGGGTTGAGTGAAAAACTGTTTTTT
>TRBD2|TRBV9|TRBJ2-1|.
CASSSGAAGGGYNEQFF
TGTGCCAGCAGCTCTGGAGCGGCGGGGGGAGGTTACAATGAGCAGTTCTTC
>TRBD2|TRBV6-6|TRBJ2-2|.
CASSGLAANTGELFF
TGTGCCAGCAGTGGACTAGCTGCTAACACCGGGGAGCTGTTTTTT
>.|TRBV29-1|TRBJ1-2|medium-sized
CSVGKGKNGYTF
TGCAGCGTTGGGAAGGGGAAAAATGGCTACACCTTC
>.|TRBV7-8|TRBJ2-5|.
CASSRLGGLGETQYF
TGTGCCAGCAGCCGCCTGGGGGGGCTAGGAGAGACCCAGTACTTC
>TRBD1|TRBV6-4|TRBJ2-2|.
CASSEDRATGELFF
TGTGCCAGCAGCGAAGACAGGGCCACCGGGGAGCTGTTTTTT
>TRBD1|TRBV5-4|TRBJ2-7|.
CASSLGGQGGDYEQYF
TGTGCCAGCAGCCTGGGGGGACAGGGGGGTGACTACGAGCAGTACTTC
>.|TRBV14|TRBJ2-2|.
CASSLYGIVNTGELFF
TGTGCCAGCAGCCTTTACGGGATCGTGAACACCGGGGAGCTGTTTTTT
>TRBD2|TRBV5-1|TRBJ2-5|.
CASSLKGLAEETQYF
TGCGCCAGCAGCTTGAAGGGACTAGCAGAAGAGACCCAGTACTTC
>.|TRBV10-1|TRBJ1-3|.
CASSESIYNPGPTNHHHAGNTIYF
TGCGCCAGCAGTGAGTCAATCTATAACCCGGGACCAACCAACCACCACCACGCTGGAAACACCATATATTTT
>.|TRBV10-2|TRBJ1-2|.
CASSKEGVANYGYTF
TGCGCCAGCAGCAAGGAAGGGGTGGCTAACTATGGCTACACCTTC
>TRBD2|TRBV7-2|TRBJ2-1|once
CASSLWASGGDYNEQFF
TGTGCCAGCAGCTTGTGGGCTAGCGGGGGGGACTACAATGAGCAGTTCTTC
>.|TRBV6-5|TRBJ2-7|few
CASSYGGSYEQYF
TGTGCCAGCAGTTACGGGGGCTCCTACGAGCAGTACTTC
>.|TRBV5-1|TRBJ2-3|.
CASSLARGAAGTDTQYF
TGCGCCAGCAGCTTGGCCCGGGGGGCCGCGGGTACAGATACGCAGTATTTT
>TRBD1|TRBV13|TRBJ2-7|.
CASTSRAGTASFYEQYF
TGTGCCAGCACTTCGCGGGCCGGGACAGCGTCCTTCTACGAGCAGTACTTC
>TRBD2|TRBV5-1|TRBJ2-7|once
CASSSGTSGGTYEQYF
TGCGCCAGCAGCTCTGGGACTAGCGGGGGAACCTACGAGCAGTACTTC
>.|TRBV18|TRBJ1-2|.
CASSPPVGQVFANYGYTF
TGTGCCAGCTCACCACCGGTGGGGCAGGTTTTCGCTAACTATGGCTACACCTTC
>.|TRBV28|TRBJ1-6|.
CASSQLGYNSPLHF
TGTGCCAGCAGCCAATTGGGATATAATTCACCCCTCCACTTT
>.|TRBV30|TRBJ2-7|once
CAWSTDIYEQYF
TGTGCCTGGAGTACGGACATCTACGAGCAGTACTTC
>.|TRBV28|TRBJ2-6|once
CASSFLGYSGANVLTF
TGTGCCAGCAGTTTTTTAGGGTACTCTGGGGCCAACGTCCTGACTTTC
>TRBD1|TRBV5-1|TRBJ2-5|.
CASTYMTGDQETQYF
TGCGCCAGCACCTATATGACAGGGGACCAAGAGACCCAGTACTTC
>.|TRBV20-1|TRBJ2-7|.
CSAKGSHEQYF
TGCAGTGCTAAGGGATCCCACGAGCAGTACTTC
>.|TRBV2|TRBJ2-2|.
CASTLYSNTGELFF
TGTGCCAGCACCTTGTACAGTAACACCGGGGAGCTGTTTTTT
>TRBD1|TRBV6-5|TRBJ1-4|.
CASSLWTGGREEKLFF
TGTGCCAGCAGTTTATGGACAGGGGGTCGTGAGGAAAAACTGTTTTTT
>.|TRBV5-1|TRBJ2-1|.
CASSLHYRADSYNEQFF
TGCGCCAGCAGCTTGCATTACAGGGCAGACTCTTACAATGAGCAGTTCTTC
>.|TRBV7-2|TRBJ2-7|.
CASSLHWAQYEQYF
TGTGCCAGCAGCCTCCATTGGGCCCAGTACGAGCAGTACTTC